The clone carrying this T cell receptor beta chain was observed at least ten times. The CDR3 contains 12 residues. The V gene's germline CDR1 is SEHNR and CDR2 FQNEAQ (reference sequence). Trimming pared 5 bases from V and 4 bases from J, leaving 8 bases between. The data originate from a study of Graves' ophthalmopathy and Graves' hyperthyroidism. Amplifying from RNA transcripts, the study obtained TCR beta CDR3 regions. The first round was an RT-PCR with HTBI primers, and the second round was a multiplex PCR. Using its own MiXCR run on the multiplex PCR reads, TCRdb lists one record per CDR3 protein. The sample records more than 300,000 distinct CDR3 sequences, 15% to 17% being singletons.

This TCR was sampled from a woman aged 18-29 years with stable Graves' hyperthyroidism. Sequencing was carried out using peripheral blood. The V and J genes are TRBV7-9 and TRBJ2-5; D may be TRBD1 or TRBD2 (5 bases each). The CDR3 DNA reads TGTGCCAGCAGCCGAGGGGCAGAGACCCAGTACTTC. Its protein is CASSRGAETQYF.